This entry describes one T cell receptor beta chain. The source of the sample is a study of blood T cell repertoires in COVID-19. About the study: Donors in the United States, Italy and Spain gave samples during acute or convalescent COVID-19. T cells, B-cell-depleted T cells, or PBMCs provided the cDNA or gDNA that served as material.

Original processing notes: From reference gene primer amplification, estimates of nucleated cell counts were derived. Produced via immunoSEQ multiplex PCR; TCRdb's table is partial and in-frame only. Clonal size and the V and J genes are those of that table, whereas D and trimming came from the DNA. The repertoire includes around 160,000 clones, more than 65% of them detected once, and about 15% sits in the top ten. Germline V lookup: CDR1 LNHDA, CDR2 SQIVND (reference sequence). V lost 5 bases and J lost 4, with 17 bases in between. CDR3 length: 15 amino acids. V and J are TRBV19 and TRBJ2-5; D gene uncertain. Sequencing was carried out using peripheral blood. This clonotype was obtained from a woman older than 75 with acute or convalescent COVID-19. CDR3 loop: CASSPQPGLGETQYF. The DNA of the CDR3 is TGTGCCAGTAGTCCCCAGCCCGGGTTGGGAGAGACCCAGTACTTC. Based on the CDR3 plus reference TRBV19 and TRBJ2-5, the full variable domain is DGGITQSPKYLFRKEGQNVTLSCEQNLNHDAMYWYRQDPGQGLRLIYYSQIVNDFQKGDIAEGYSVSREKKESFPLTVTSAQKNPTAFYLCASSPQPGLGETQYFGPGTRLLVL.